The next 19 T cell receptor beta chains were all read from a single sample in a study of T cells after yellow fever vaccination. MiXCR, applied by TCRdb to the 5' RACE reads, yields one record per CDR3 protein. The sample shows 620,000 or so distinct CDR3 sequences, less than 20% of them seen only once. The input for sequencing was PBMCs, taken 5 to 6 days after the first yellow fever vaccination. These receptors originate from a man aged 18 to 29 who received the YFV17D yellow fever vaccine.

This clonotype was picked up many times. The chain couples TRBV3-1 to TRBJ1-3; no clear D gene. The germline V gene has CDR1 LGHDT and CDR2 YNNKEL (reference sequence). The CDR3 is 16 residues long. V shed 4 bases and J shed 0 bases, with 13 bases lying between them. CDR3 sequence reads: CASSPTGSGSGNTIYF. The CDR3 coding sequence is TGTGCCAGCAGCCCGACCGGCTCGGGCTCTGGAAACACCATATATTTT.

The chain links TRBV2 to TRBJ1-2, with D uncertain. Trimming took 7 bases from V and 8 from J, leaving 8 bases between them. This CDR3 comprises 10 residues. CDR1 is SNHLY, CDR2 FYNNEI, per germline. DNA of the CDR3: TGTGCCAGCACGGCTATCGGCTACACCTTC. Translating it yields CASTAIGYTF.

This clonotype was counted only a few times. V is TRBV7-2 and J is TRBJ1-1, with TRBD1 matching over 7 bases. Per germline, CDR1 SGHTA and CDR2 FQGNSA. The CDR3 contains 16 residues. V was pared by 2 bases and J by 1 base, with 7 bases of the junction left unmatched. The CDR3 region is CASSLTSTGANTEAFF. The DNA of the CDR3 is TGTGCCAGCAGCTTAACGTCCACAGGGGCGAACACTGAAGCTTTCTTT.

The chain carries TRBV7-8 and TRBJ2-7; D might be TRBD1 or TRBD2, each matching 6 bases. The CDR3 has 16 residues. CDR1 is SGHVS, CDR2 FQNEAQ, per germline. Trimming removed 1 base from V and 6 bases from J, with 19 bases in between. The CDR3 region is CASSLEGGGLVSEQYV. The DNA for the CDR3 is TGTGCCAGCAGCTTAGAAGGAGGGGGACTTGTTAGCGAGCAGTACGTC.

This rearrangement joins TRBV9 to TRBJ2-2; the D gene is possibly TRBD2 (6 bases). The CDR3 runs to 16 residues. CDR1 is SGDLS and CDR2 is YYNGEE in the germline V gene. Trimming removed 1 base from V and 1 base from J, with 11 bases in between. CDR3 loop: CASSVRSGRNTGELFF. The CDR3 DNA is TGTGCCAGCAGCGTAAGGAGCGGGCGGAACACCGGGGAGCTGTTTTTT.

In its sample, this clonotype was seen once. This rearrangement joins TRBV7-9 to TRBJ2-7; tentatively, D is TRBD2 (6 bases). Germline values: CDR1 SEHNR, CDR2 FQNEAQ (reference sequence). The V gene lost 5 bases and the J gene lost 2 bases, with 7 bases spanning the gap. The CDR3 has 12 amino acids. CDR3 DNA: TGTGCCAGCAGCCGGGAGCCCTACGAGCAGTACTTC. Translated: CASSREPYEQYF.

This clonotype was picked up many times. The chain employs TRBV6-6 and TRBJ1-3; D ambiguous. Trimming removed 9 bases from V and 3 bases from J, with 12 bases in between. The CDR3 runs 13 residues. Per germline, CDR1 MNHNY and CDR2 SVGAGI (reference sequence). CDR3 in amino acids: CASYIAGGNTIYF. The CDR3 bases are TGTGCCAGTTATATTGCTGGTGGAAACACCATATATTTT.

This chain uses TRBV14 with TRBJ2-1; D is uncertain. Per germline, CDR1 SGHDN and CDR2 FVKESK. V lost 4 bases and J lost 5, with 12 bases in between. CDR3 length: 14 amino acids. The CDR3 here is CASSLSDPNNEQFF. DNA for the CDR3: TGTGCCAGCAGCCTCTCGGACCCAAACAATGAGCAGTTCTTC.

This rearrangement joins TRBV4-2 to TRBJ1-4, with 8 bases fitting TRBD1. The CDR3 length is 16 residues. Losses at the gene ends were 3 bases for V and 1 base for J; bases not matched to a gene: 4. Germline values: CDR1 LGHNA, CDR2 YNFKEQ. CDR3 nucleotide sequence: TGTGCCAGCAGCCACCCCACAGGGGGAACTAATGAAAAACTGTTTTTT. Protein sequence: CASSHPTGGTNEKLFF.

The gene calls are TRBV2 and TRBJ1-2; possibly TRBD1 for D (5 bases). CDR3 length: 14 residues. The V end lost 6 bases, the J end lost 1 base, and 12 bases lay between the germline ends. Germline V gene lookup returns CDR1 SNHLY and CDR2 FYNNEI. In nucleotides, the CDR3 is TGTGCCAGCAGCGCCGGGACGGATAACTATGGCTACACCTTC. The encoded protein is CASSAGTDNYGYTF.

This clonotype came up many times. The rearrangement links TRBV7-2 to TRBJ1-6; 7 bases are shared with TRBD1. Germline CDR1 and CDR2: SGHTA and FQGNSA. The CDR3 length is 13 residues. V was clipped by 5 bases and J by 12 bases; unmatched bases: 7. As DNA, the CDR3 is TGTGCCAGCAGCATGGCAGGGGGTGGACCCCTCCACTTT. Residues: CASSMAGGGPLHF.

The table lists this clonotype with a few counts. The rearrangement uses TRBV25-1 and TRBJ1-2, with a weak D call TRBD1 (6 bases). The V end was cut by 9 bases, the J end by 6 bases, with 17 bases between. The CDR3 spans 13 residues. CDR1 and CDR2 from the germline V gene are MGHDK and SYGVNS. The CDR3 spells CASHGTYGDGYTF. The CDR3 DNA sequence: TGTGCCAGTCACGGGACATACGGTGATGGCTACACCTTC.

This clonotype was seen at least ten times. The V call is TRBV6-5, the J call TRBJ1-6, with TRBD1 as a possible D gene (6 bases). CDR1 MNHEY and CDR2 SVGAGI come from the germline V gene. The V end lost 2 bases, the J end lost 10 bases, and 15 bases lay between the germline ends. CDR3 length equals 15 residues. CDR3 DNA: TGTGCCAGCAGTTACCAGTCAGGGGCGGAATCACCCCTCCACTTT. This codes for CASSYQSGAESPLHF.

The rearrangement joins TRBV7-9 to TRBJ1-1; TRBD1 agrees at 8 bases. Trimming cost V 5 bases and J 7 bases; bases outside gene matches: 9. The CDR3 totals 14 residues. Germline CDR1 and CDR2: SEHNR and FQNEAQ (reference sequence). The CDR3 DNA is TGTGCCAGCAGCCGCCGGACAGGGACGGGTGAAGCTTTCTTT. Its translation is CASSRRTGTGEAFF.

The chain uses TRBV20-1 and TRBJ1-6, with D uncertain. V was trimmed by 3 bases and J by 3 bases, leaving 6 bases between them. The length of the CDR3 is 13 residues. Germline values: CDR1 DFQATT, CDR2 SNEGSKA (reference sequence). CDR3 nucleotides: TGCAGTGCTAGCCCGGGCTATAATTCACCCCTCCACTTT. It yields the protein CSASPGYNSPLHF.

This clonotype was counted once. The chain joins TRBV5-1 to TRBJ1-1, with unresolved D. CDR3 length: 13 amino acids. V lost 0 bases, J lost 7 bases, and 10 bases lay in between. Germline CDR1 reads SGHRS; CDR2 reads YFSETQ. The chain's CDR3 is CASSLEQNFEAFF. The CDR3 DNA sequence: TGCGCCAGCAGCTTGGAGCAAAATTTTGAAGCTTTCTTT. Looking up the rest from reference TRBV5-1 and TRBJ1-1 gives the full variable domain: KAGVTQTPRYLIKTRGQQVTLSCSPISGHRSVSWYQQTPGQGLQFLFEYFSETQRNKGNFPGRFSGRQFSNSRSEMNVSTLELGDSALYLCASSLEQNFEAFFGQGTRLTVV.

This clonotype was counted a few times. The rearrangement links TRBV29-1 to TRBJ2-3, with 7 nucleotides matching TRBD1. Germline V gene data show CDR1 as SQVTM and CDR2 as ANQGSEA. Unmatched junction bases numbered 4, after V lost 4 bases and J lost 0 bases. The CDR3 runs to 14 residues. The CDR3 DNA reads as TGCAGCGTTGCACAGGGGCAGAGCACAGATACGCAGTATTTT. Amino acids: CSVAQGQSTDTQYF.

CDR3 nucleotides: TGTGCCAGCAGCCAGGGGGGAGAAGGGTACAATGAGCAGTTCTTC. It codes for CASSQGGEGYNEQFF. The chain joins TRBV3-1 to TRBJ2-1, with D maybe TRBD2 (6 bases). Per the germline V gene, CDR1 is LGHDT and CDR2 is YNNKEL (reference sequence). This CDR3 is 15 amino acids long. Trimming took 3 bases from V and 4 from J, leaving 13 bases between them.

This clonotype appeared a few times. The V gene is TRBV12-3 or TRBV12-4, the J gene TRBJ2-1, with D possibly matching TRBD2 (5 bases). V was cut by 3 bases and J by 2 bases, with 8 bases left in between. This CDR3 contains 14 residues. The DNA for the CDR3 is TGTGCCAGCAGTTTCGAGGGTCCCTACAATGAGCAGTTCTTC. It encodes CASSFEGPYNEQFF.